The next 22 T cell receptor beta chains were all read from a single sample in a study of blood T cell repertoires in COVID-19. Sequenced by immunoSEQ multiplex PCR; TCRdb stores in-frame clones only, minus some. This sample has about 240,000 clones; approximately 83% occur once, and the top ten carry roughly a tenth. Sequenced: peripheral blood. These receptors were obtained from a woman older than 75 with acute or convalescent COVID-19.

This chain connects TRBV28 to TRBJ2-1; the match to TRBD1 covers 7 bases. This CDR3 has 15 amino acids. V trimming: 4 bases; J trimming: 7 bases; junction bases outside the gene matches: 10. Germline V lookup: CDR1 MDHEN, CDR2 SYDVKM. CDR3 nucleotide sequence: TGTGCCAGCAGTTACCTGACAGGGTTGGTAAATGAGCAGTTCTTC. This gives the protein CASSYLTGLVNEQFF.

The V call is TRBV24-1, the J call TRBJ1-5; 12 bases are a match to TRBD1. The CDR3 runs to 16 residues. J was trimmed by 4 bases and V by 4 bases; bases with no gene match: 4. CDR1 and CDR2 (germline): KGHDR, SFDVKD. The CDR3 here is CATSDPGQGANQPQHF. CDR3 bases: TGTGCCACCAGTGACCCGGGACAGGGGGCGAATCAGCCCCAGCATTTT.

V usage is TRBV3-1 (or the pseudogene TRBV3-2) and J usage is TRBJ1-4, with 10 bases matching TRBD1. This CDR3 has 18 residues. The ends lost 0 bases at V and 12 bases at J; junction bases unmatched: 16. Per germline, CDR1 LGHDT and CDR2 YNNKEL (reference sequence). The CDR3 here is CASSQDRGAWGQGPQLFF. The CDR3 bases are TGTGCCAGCAGCCAAGATCGGGGGGCGTGGGGACAGGGGCCCCAACTGTTTTTT.

This clone appeared once. This chain connects TRBV27 to TRBJ1-6, with a tentative D call TRBD1 (5 bases). The CDR3 covers 16 residues. V was pared by 2 bases and J by 5 bases, with 13 bases between. Germline CDR1 MNHEY, CDR2 SMNVEV (reference sequence). The CDR3 sequence is CASSLGSQGDNSPLHF. The CDR3, as DNA: TGTGCCAGCAGTTTAGGATCCCAAGGGGATAATTCACCCCTCCACTTT.

In this sample, this clone turned up once. The chain joins TRBV7-9 to TRBJ1-4; 7 bases line up with TRBD1. J was trimmed by 4 bases and V by 5 bases; bases with no gene match: 10. The CDR3 runs to 16 residues. CDR1 is SEHNR and CDR2 is FQNEAQ in the germline V gene (reference sequence). CDR3 DNA: TGTGCCAGCAGCAACCACTTCGGGACAGTTAATGAAAAACTGTTTTTT. This encodes CASSNHFGTVNEKLFF.

This chain uses TRBV5-1 with TRBJ2-3; TRBD2 matches 13 bases. This CDR3 spans 17 amino acids. After removal of 4 bases from V and 0 bases from J, the junction contained 5 bases not matched to a gene. CDR1 and CDR2 (germline): SGHRS, YFSETQ. CDR3 bases: TGCGCCAGCAGCCGACTAGCGGGGGGTGGTAGCACAGATACGCAGTATTTT. Its translation is CASSRLAGGGSTDTQYF.

V gene TRBV27 combines with J gene TRBJ2-2; weak D call: TRBD1 (6 bases). V lost 5 bases to trimming and J lost 1 base, with 14 bases between them. Germline CDR1 reads MNHEY; CDR2 reads SMNVEV (reference sequence). This CDR3 spans 16 amino acids. CDR3 nucleotides: TGTGCCAGCAGTCTACAGGGAAGGGGGAACACCGGGGAGCTGTTTTTT. It yields the protein CASSLQGRGNTGELFF.

This rearrangement joins TRBV6-5 to TRBJ1-3; D unresolved. Trimming cost V 4 bases and J 4 bases, with 8 bases left between them. From germline, CDR1 is MNHEY and CDR2 SVGAGI. CDR3 size: 13 residues. The CDR3 coding sequence is TGTGCCAGCAGTTCCCGTCCGGGAAACACCATATATTTT. It encodes CASSSRPGNTIYF.

The rearrangement links TRBV18 to TRBJ1-1; tentatively, D is TRBD1 (5 bases). From germline, CDR1 is KGHSH and CDR2 LQKENI. The CDR3 runs to 16 residues. Trimming cost V 3 bases and J 0 bases, with 14 bases left between them. This chain's CDR3 is CASSPPDTYLNTEAFF. CDR3 in DNA: TGTGCCAGCTCACCTCCGGACACATATTTGAACACTGAAGCTTTCTTT.

J is TRBJ2-3 and V is TRBV6-2 or TRBV6-3, with 11 bases lining up with TRBD2. After removal of 2 bases from V and 1 base from J, the junction contained 2 bases not matched to a gene. The V gene's germline CDR1 is MNHEY and CDR2 SVGEGT. There are 16 residues in the CDR3. CDR3 DNA: TGTGCCAGCAGTTACAGGGGACTAGCGGGCACAGATACGCAGTATTTT. This translates into CASSYRGLAGTDTQYF.

The chain links TRBV19 to TRBJ1-2; D is perhaps TRBD1 (6 bases). This CDR3 has 14 residues. Germline V CDR1 and CDR2: LNHDA, SQIVND (reference sequence). V gave up 1 base and J gave up 7 bases, with 13 bases separating them. The CDR3, as DNA: TGTGCCAGTAGTATAGTCCCCCCCAGGGGTGGCTACACCTTC. Its protein is CASSIVPPRGGYTF.

This clone was seen more than once but under ten times. The rearrangement links TRBV27 to TRBJ1-5; no clear D. The CDR3 has 13 amino acids. The germline CDR1 and CDR2 sequences are MNHEY and SMNVEV (reference sequence). V was shortened by 2 bases and J by 2 bases, with 4 bases between the two germline ends. In DNA form, the CDR3 reads TGTGCCAGCAGTTTAACAGGCAATCAGCCCCAGCATTTT. It specifies CASSLTGNQPQHF.

The CDR3 region is CASFGTGVNYGYTF. CDR3 DNA: TGTGCCAGCTTCGGGACAGGAGTAAACTATGGCTACACCTTC. The chain uses TRBV9 and TRBJ1-2; 8 nucleotides align to TRBD1. CDR1 and CDR2 (germline): SGDLS, YYNGEE. V dropped 7 bases and J dropped 2; count of bases not matched to a gene: 7. The length of the CDR3 is 14 residues.

The V gene is TRBV3-1 (or the pseudogene TRBV3-2), the J gene TRBJ1-5; TRBD1 aligns across 11 bases. With 4 bases clipped from V and 2 bases from J, the junction kept 7 bases outside the gene matches. This CDR3 is built from 17 residues. Germline V gene data show CDR1 as LGHDT and CDR2 as YNNKEL (reference sequence). CDR3 sequence: CASSLGQGAPGNQPQHF. The CDR3, as DNA: TGTGCCAGCAGCCTAGGACAGGGGGCCCCGGGCAATCAGCCCCAGCATTTT.

The chain uses TRBV2 and TRBJ2-5; D uncertain. The germline CDR1 and CDR2 sequences are SNHLY and FYNNEI. V lost 2 bases to trimming and J lost 4 bases, with 5 bases between them. This CDR3 has 12 amino acids. The CDR3 bases are TGTGCCAGCAGTGAATCAGGAGAGACCCAGTACTTC. Its translation is CASSESGETQYF.

The chain is built from TRBV7-9 and TRBJ2-1, with a tentative D call TRBD2 (6 bases). The CDR3 covers 15 residues. The germline gives CDR1 SEHNR, CDR2 FQNEAQ (reference sequence). V lost 5 bases to trimming and J lost 1 base, with 12 bases between them. The CDR3 coding sequence is TGTGCCAGCAGCCCCCGTGGGGGGTCCTACAATGAGCAGTTCTTC. Encoded protein: CASSPRGGSYNEQFF.

V gene TRBV11-2 combines with J gene TRBJ1-5; D possibly corresponds to TRBD1 (6 bases). This CDR3 has 14 amino acids. Trimming removed 3 bases at V and 7 bases at J, with 13 bases between. In germline, CDR1 is SGHAT, CDR2 FQNNGV. CDR3 region: CASSFPGVGQPQHF. In DNA form, the CDR3 reads TGTGCCAGCAGCTTCCCAGGGGTAGGGCAGCCCCAGCATTTT. Looking up the rest from reference TRBV11-2 and TRBJ1-5 gives the full variable domain: EAGVAQSPRYKIIEKRQSVAFWCNPISGHATLYWYQQILGQGPKLLIQFQNNGVVDDSQLPKDRFSAERLKGVDSTLKIQPAKLEDSAVYLCASSFPGVGQPQHFGDGTRLSIL.

In this sample, this clone turned up once. The chain recombines TRBV5-8 with TRBJ1-5; 10 bases agree with TRBD1. The CDR3 contains 15 residues. The germline gives CDR1 SGHTS, CDR2 YDEGEE. V lost 0 bases to trimming and J lost 5 bases; unmatched junction nucleotides: 2. The CDR3 protein is CASSLGDRGDQPQHF. The CDR3 DNA follows: TGTGCCAGCAGCTTGGGGGACAGGGGTGATCAGCCCCAGCATTTT.

This clone was seen just once. The chain links TRBV5-1 to TRBJ2-1; maybe TRBD1 (5 bases). V lost 3 bases to trimming and J lost 4 bases, with 8 bases between them. Germline V gene data show CDR1 as SGHRS and CDR2 as YFSETQ. This CDR3 contains 13 residues. The CDR3 region has the DNA TGCGCCAGCAGCTCCAAGGGGTACAATGAGCAGTTCTTC. Protein product: CASSSKGYNEQFF. Full variable domain (outside the CDR3, taken from reference TRBV5-1 and TRBJ2-1): KAGVTQTPRYLIKTRGQQVTLSCSPISGHRSVSWYQQTPGQGLQFLFEYFSETQRNKGNFPGRFSGRQFSNSRSEMNVSTLELGDSALYLCASSSKGYNEQFFGPGTRLTVL.

This clone was found a few times. The chain combines TRBV30 with TRBJ1-1; D perhaps matches TRBD1 (5 bases). Trimming left V 5 bases short and J 1 base short, with 11 bases between. The CDR3 runs 13 residues. Germline-derived CDR1 and CDR2 are GTSNPN and SVGIG (reference sequence). CDR3 residues: CAWGGVRNTEAFF. In DNA form, the CDR3 reads TGTGCCTGGGGGGGGGTCCGGAACACTGAAGCTTTCTTT.

The CDR3 spells CASSAGENEQFF. The CDR3 DNA reads TGTGCCAGCAGCGCCGGGGAAAATGAGCAGTTCTTC. The chain has TRBV11-3 and TRBJ2-1, with D perhaps matching TRBD2 (5 bases). Germline CDR1 reads SGHNT; CDR2 reads YENEEA. V was cut by 5 bases and J by 7 bases, with 9 bases left in between. CDR3 length equals 12 residues.

The V call is TRBV10-1, the J call TRBJ2-1; 15 bases map to TRBD2. Germline-derived CDR1 and CDR2 are WNHNN and SYGVQD (reference sequence). Unmatched junction bases numbered 13, after V lost 7 bases and J lost 15 bases. This CDR3 is 15 amino acids long. The CDR3: CASTSGTSGGQMWFF. The CDR3, as DNA: TGCGCCAGCACCTCCGGGACTAGCGGGGGGCAAATGTGGTTCTTC.